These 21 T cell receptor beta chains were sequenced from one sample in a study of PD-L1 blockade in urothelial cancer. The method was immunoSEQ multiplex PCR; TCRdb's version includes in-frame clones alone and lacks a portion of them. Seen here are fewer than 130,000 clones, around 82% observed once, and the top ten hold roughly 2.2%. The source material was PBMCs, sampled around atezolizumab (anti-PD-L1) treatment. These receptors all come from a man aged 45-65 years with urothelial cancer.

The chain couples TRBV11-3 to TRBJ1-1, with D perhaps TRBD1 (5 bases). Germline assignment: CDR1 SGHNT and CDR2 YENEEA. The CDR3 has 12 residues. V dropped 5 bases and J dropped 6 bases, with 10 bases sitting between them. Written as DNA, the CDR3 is TGTGCCAGCAGCAAGGGGCGCTCTGAAGCTTTCTTT. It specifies CASSKGRSEAFF. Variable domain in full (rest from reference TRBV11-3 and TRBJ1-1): EAGVVQSPRYKIIEKKQPVAFWCNPISGHNTLYWYLQNLGQGPELLIRYENEEAVDDSQLPKDRFSAERLKGVDSTLKIQPAELGDSAVYLCASSKGRSEAFFGQGTRLTVV.

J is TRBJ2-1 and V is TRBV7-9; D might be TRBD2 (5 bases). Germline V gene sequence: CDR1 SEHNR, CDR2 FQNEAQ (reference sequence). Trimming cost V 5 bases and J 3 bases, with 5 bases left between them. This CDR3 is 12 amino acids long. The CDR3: CASSGGYNEQFF. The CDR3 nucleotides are TGTGCCAGCAGCGGAGGCTACAATGAGCAGTTCTTC.

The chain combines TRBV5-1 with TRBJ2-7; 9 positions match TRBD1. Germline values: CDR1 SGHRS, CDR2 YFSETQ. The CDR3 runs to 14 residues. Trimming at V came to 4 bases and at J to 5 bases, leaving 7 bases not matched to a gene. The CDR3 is CASSTGTGPHEQYF. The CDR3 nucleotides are TGCGCCAGCAGCACCGGGACAGGGCCCCACGAGCAGTACTTC.

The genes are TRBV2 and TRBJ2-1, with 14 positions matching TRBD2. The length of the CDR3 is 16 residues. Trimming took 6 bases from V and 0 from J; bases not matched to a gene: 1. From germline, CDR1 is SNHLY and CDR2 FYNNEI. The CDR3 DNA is TGTGCCAGCAGGGGGACTAGCGGGAGCTCCTACAATGAGCAGTTCTTC. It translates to CASRGTSGSSYNEQFF.

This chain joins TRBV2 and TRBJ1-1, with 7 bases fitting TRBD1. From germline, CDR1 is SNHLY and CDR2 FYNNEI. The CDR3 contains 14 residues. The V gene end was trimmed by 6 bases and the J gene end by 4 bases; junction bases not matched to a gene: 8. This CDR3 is CASRDSGGVTEAFF. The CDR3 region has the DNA TGTGCCAGCAGGGATTCAGGGGGAGTCACTGAAGCTTTCTTT. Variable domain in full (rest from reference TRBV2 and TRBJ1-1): EPEVTQTPSHQVTQMGQEVILRCVPISNHLYFYWYRQILGQKVEFLVSFYNNEISEKSEIFDDQFSVERPDGSNFTLKIRSTKLEDSAMYFCASRDSGGVTEAFFGQGTRLTVV.

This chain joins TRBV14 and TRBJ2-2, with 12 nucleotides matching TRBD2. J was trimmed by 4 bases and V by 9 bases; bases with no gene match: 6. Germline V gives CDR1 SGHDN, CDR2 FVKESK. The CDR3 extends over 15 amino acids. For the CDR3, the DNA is TGTGCCAGGACTAGCGGGAGATCATGCACCGGGGAGCTGTTTTTT. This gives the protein CARTSGRSCTGELFF.

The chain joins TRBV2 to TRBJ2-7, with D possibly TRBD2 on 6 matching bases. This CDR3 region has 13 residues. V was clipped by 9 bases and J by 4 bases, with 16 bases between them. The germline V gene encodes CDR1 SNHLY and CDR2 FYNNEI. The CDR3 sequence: CARDRGIGYEQYF. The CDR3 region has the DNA TGTGCCAGGGACCGGGGGATCGGGTACGAGCAGTACTTC.

The CDR3 is CASSPRGQPNYEQYF. CDR3 nucleotides: TGTGCCAGCAGTCCGAGGGGACAGCCGAACTACGAGCAGTACTTC. The chain links TRBV28 to TRBJ2-7; 7 bases match TRBD1. With 5 bases clipped from V and 3 bases from J, the junction kept 10 bases outside the gene matches. This CDR3 comprises 15 residues. The germline V gene encodes CDR1 MDHEN and CDR2 SYDVKM.

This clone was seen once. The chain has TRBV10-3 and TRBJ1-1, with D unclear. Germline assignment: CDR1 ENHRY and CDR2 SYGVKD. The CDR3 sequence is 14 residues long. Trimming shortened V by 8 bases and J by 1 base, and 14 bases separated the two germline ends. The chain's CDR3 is CAIRGGRANTEAFF. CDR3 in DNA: TGTGCCATCCGGGGAGGACGGGCGAACACTGAAGCTTTCTTT.

CDR3 nucleotides: TGTGCCAGCAGCGCGACCGGGACTAGCGGTAACTACGAGCAGTACTTC. Encoded protein: CASSATGTSGNYEQYF. J is TRBJ2-7 and V is TRBV11-2; 11 bases are a match to TRBD2. This CDR3 comprises 16 residues. Germline V gene data show CDR1 as SGHAT and CDR2 as FQNNGV. V was pared by 5 bases and J by 3 bases, with 9 bases of the junction left unmatched.

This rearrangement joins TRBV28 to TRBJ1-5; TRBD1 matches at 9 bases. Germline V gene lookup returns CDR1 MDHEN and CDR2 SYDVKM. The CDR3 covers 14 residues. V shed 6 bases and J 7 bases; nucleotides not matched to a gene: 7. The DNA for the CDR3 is TGTGCCAGCAGCCTTACAGGGGGCGTGCAGCCCCAGCATTTT. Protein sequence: CASSLTGGVQPQHF.

DNA of the CDR3: TGTGCCAGCAGCGTACAACTCACCGGGGAGCTGTTTTTT. Protein sequence: CASSVQLTGELFF. This chain joins TRBV9 and TRBJ2-2, with D hard to call. The V gene lost 1 base and the J gene lost 4 bases, with 5 bases spanning the gap. Germline CDR1 is SGDLS and CDR2 is YYNGEE. The CDR3 extends over 13 amino acids. Full variable domain (missing parts from reference TRBV9 and TRBJ2-2): DSGVTQTPKHLITATGQRVTLRCSPRSGDLSVYWYQQSLDQGLQFLIQYYNGEERAKGNILERFSAQQFPDLHSELNLSSLELGDSALYFCASSVQLTGELFFGEGSRLTVL.

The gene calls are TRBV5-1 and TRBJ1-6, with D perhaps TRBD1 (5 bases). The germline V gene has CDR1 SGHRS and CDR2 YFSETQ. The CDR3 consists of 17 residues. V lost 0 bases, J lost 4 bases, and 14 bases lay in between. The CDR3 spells CASSLEGPSLYNSPLHF. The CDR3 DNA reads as TGCGCCAGCAGCTTGGAGGGGCCGAGCTTGTATAATTCACCCCTCCACTTT.

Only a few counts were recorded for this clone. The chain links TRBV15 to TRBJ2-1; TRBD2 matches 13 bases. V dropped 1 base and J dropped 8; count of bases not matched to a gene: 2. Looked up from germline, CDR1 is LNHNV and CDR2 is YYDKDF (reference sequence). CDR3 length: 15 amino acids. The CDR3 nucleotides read TGTGCCACCAGCAGAGTTGGACTAGCGGGAGATGAGCAGTTCTTC. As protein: CATSRVGLAGDEQFF.

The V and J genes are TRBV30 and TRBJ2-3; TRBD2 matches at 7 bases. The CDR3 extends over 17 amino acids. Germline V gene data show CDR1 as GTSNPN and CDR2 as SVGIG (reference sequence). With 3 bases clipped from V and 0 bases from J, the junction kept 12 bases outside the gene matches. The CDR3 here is CAWRGSGSTASTDTQYF. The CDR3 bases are TGTGCCTGGAGAGGTAGCGGGTCCACCGCTAGCACAGATACGCAGTATTTT.

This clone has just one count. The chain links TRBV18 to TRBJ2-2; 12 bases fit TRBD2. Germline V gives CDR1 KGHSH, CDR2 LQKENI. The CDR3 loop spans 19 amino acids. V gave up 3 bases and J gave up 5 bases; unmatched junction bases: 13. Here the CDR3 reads CASSPSRGRTSGMTGELFF. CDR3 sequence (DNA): TGTGCCAGCTCACCTAGCCGGGGGCGGACTAGCGGGATGACCGGGGAGCTGTTTTTT.

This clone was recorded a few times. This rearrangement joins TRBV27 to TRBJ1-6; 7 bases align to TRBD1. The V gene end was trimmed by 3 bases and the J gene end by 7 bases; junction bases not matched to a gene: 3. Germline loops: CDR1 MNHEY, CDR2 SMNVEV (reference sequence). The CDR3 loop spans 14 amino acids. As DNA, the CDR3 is TGTGCCAGCAGTTTGGTCAGGGGGAATTCACCCCTCCACTTT. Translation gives CASSLVRGNSPLHF.

CDR3 DNA: TGTGCCAGCAGTTACTCGTGGGGGGGTTACAATGAGCAGTTCTTC. Protein product: CASSYSWGGYNEQFF. The chain recombines TRBV6-5 with TRBJ2-1, with 7 bases identical to TRBD2. The J segment lost 4 bases and the V segment lost 0 bases, leaving 3 bases of the junction unmatched. The CDR3 extends over 15 amino acids. The V gene's germline CDR1 is MNHEY and CDR2 SVGAGI.

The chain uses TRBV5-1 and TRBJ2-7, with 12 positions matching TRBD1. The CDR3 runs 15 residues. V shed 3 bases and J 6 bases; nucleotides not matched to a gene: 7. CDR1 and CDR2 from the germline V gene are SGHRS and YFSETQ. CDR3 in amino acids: CASSSGQGARGEQYF. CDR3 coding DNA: TGCGCCAGCAGCTCGGGACAGGGGGCGCGAGGCGAGCAGTACTTC. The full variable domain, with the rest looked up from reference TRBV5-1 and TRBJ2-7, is KAGVTQTPRYLIKTRGQQVTLSCSPISGHRSVSWYQQTPGQGLQFLFEYFSETQRNKGNFPGRFSGRQFSNSRSEMNVSTLELGDSALYLCASSSGQGARGEQYFGPGTRLTVT.

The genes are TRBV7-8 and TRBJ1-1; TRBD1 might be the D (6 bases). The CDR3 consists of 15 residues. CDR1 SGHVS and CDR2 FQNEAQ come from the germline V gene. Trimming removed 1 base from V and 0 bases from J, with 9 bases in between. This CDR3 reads CASSLGTGMNTEAFF. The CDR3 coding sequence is TGTGCCAGCAGCTTAGGCACAGGGATGAACACTGAAGCTTTCTTT.

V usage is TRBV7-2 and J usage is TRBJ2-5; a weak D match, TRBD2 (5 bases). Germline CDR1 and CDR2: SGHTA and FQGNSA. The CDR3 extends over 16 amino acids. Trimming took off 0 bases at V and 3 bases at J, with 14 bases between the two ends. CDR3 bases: TGTGCCAGCAGCTTAGCAGGGCGGGCTGTGAAAGAGACCCAGTACTTC. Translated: CASSLAGRAVKETQYF.